The 18 T cell receptor beta chains below all came from one sample that was sequenced in a study of T cells in Graves' hyperthyroidism and ophthalmopathy. Amplification of TCR beta CDR3 regions was performed using RNA transcripts as template. First-round RT-PCR with HTBI primers amplified the TCR CDR3 region. TCRdb independently ran MiXCR on the multiplex PCR reads; one entry per CDR3 protein. The sample has 300,000 or so distinct CDR3 sequences; about a sixth are singletons. What was sequenced was blood. Receptors originate from an older woman with Graves' ophthalmopathy.

This clonotype turned up a few times. V gene TRBV14 combines with J gene TRBJ1-1; D not certain. Germline CDR1 and CDR2: SGHDN and FVKESK. The CDR3 runs 13 residues. V lost 1 base, J lost 5 bases, and 8 bases lay in between. The CDR3 here is CASSQVGGTEAFF. The CDR3 DNA reads TGTGCCAGCAGCCAAGTGGGAGGAACTGAAGCTTTCTTT.

This clonotype came up many times. The chain couples TRBV9 to TRBJ2-1, with D possibly TRBD1 on 6 matching bases. Trimming took 1 base from V and 0 from J, leaving 8 bases between them. CDR3 length equals 15 residues. Per the germline V gene, CDR1 is SGDLS and CDR2 is YYNGEE. The CDR3 loop is CASSVTGSSYNEQFF. Here the CDR3 DNA reads TGTGCCAGCAGCGTAACAGGGAGCTCCTACAATGAGCAGTTCTTC.

This clonotype was seen more than once but under ten times. This rearrangement joins TRBV20-1 to TRBJ2-3, with D tentatively TRBD2 (6 bases). This CDR3 contains 16 residues. Germline V gene lookup returns CDR1 DFQATT and CDR2 SNEGSKA (reference sequence). Trimming cost V 4 bases and J 2 bases, with 19 bases left between them. CDR3 sequence (DNA): TGCAGTGCTACTTACCGATTGGGGGGATCCACAGATACGCAGTATTTT. It codes for CSATYRLGGSTDTQYF.

This clonotype was detected many times. This chain joins TRBV5-4 and TRBJ2-7; 7 nucleotides line up with TRBD1. Germline V gene lookup returns CDR1 SGHNT and CDR2 YYREEE (reference sequence). There are 14 residues in the CDR3. J gave up 2 bases and V 1 base, and 3 bases lay outside the gene matches. The CDR3 loop is CASSLSRGTYEQYF. Here the CDR3 DNA reads TGTGCCAGCAGCTTGTCCAGGGGGACCTACGAGCAGTACTTC.

In this sample, this clonotype turned up many times. V usage is TRBV5-6 and J usage is TRBJ2-1; D is unresolved. CDR3 length: 13 residues. Trimming took off 0 bases at V and 5 bases at J, with 6 bases between the two ends. The germline V gene encodes CDR1 SGHDT and CDR2 YYEEEE. This chain's CDR3 is CASSLDSNNEQFF. CDR3 nucleotides: TGTGCCAGCAGCTTGGACAGCAACAATGAGCAGTTCTTC.

The chain has TRBV20-1 and TRBJ1-1, with 8 bases lining up with TRBD1. Germline values: CDR1 DFQATT, CDR2 SNEGSKA (reference sequence). The CDR3 length is 15 residues. After removal of 6 bases from V and 2 bases from J, the junction contained 11 bases not matched to a gene. This chain's CDR3 is CSAQDRASGNTEAFF. The DNA for the CDR3 is TGCAGTGCGCAGGACAGGGCTTCTGGAAACACTGAAGCTTTCTTT.

This clonotype has a count of ten or more. The J gene is TRBJ2-6, the V gene TRBV24-1, with no clear D. Germline V gene lookup returns CDR1 KGHDR and CDR2 SFDVKD. The CDR3 loop spans 16 amino acids. V gave up 9 bases and J gave up 1 base, with 15 bases separating them. CDR3 region: CATSGSPGSGANVLTF. CDR3 coding DNA: TGTGCCACCTCCGGGTCCCCTGGGTCTGGGGCCAACGTCCTGACTTTC.

This clonotype was picked up one time. The V call is TRBV7-2, the J call TRBJ1-6, with TRBD1 matching over 7 bases. With V trimmed by 5 bases and J by 8 bases, 3 bases remained unmatched. The CDR3 is 13 amino acids. CDR1 SGHTA and CDR2 FQGNSA come from the germline V gene. CDR3 coding DNA: TGTGCCAGCAGCAGGACAGGATATTCACCCCTCCACTTT. Residues: CASSRTGYSPLHF.

This clonotype showed up many times. The V gene is TRBV3-1, the J gene TRBJ2-1, with D perhaps TRBD1 (5 bases). The germline V gene encodes CDR1 LGHDT and CDR2 YNNKEL (reference sequence). V shed 1 base and J shed 5 bases, with 12 bases lying between them. The CDR3 is 15 residues long. As DNA, the CDR3 is TGTGCCAGCAGCCAAGGGTTGACAGCTGACAATGAGCAGTTCTTC. Its translation: CASSQGLTADNEQFF.

There are many counts of this clonotype. The rearrangement uses TRBV12-3 or TRBV12-4 and TRBJ1-6; D unclear. Trimming cost V 8 bases and J 6 bases, with 23 bases left between them. This CDR3 region has 17 residues. CDR3 in DNA: TGTGCCAGCGGTACCCTTGCGATGGGCGGGAGTAATTCACCCCTCCACTTT. Its translation is CASGTLAMGGSNSPLHF.

In its sample, this clonotype was seen many times. CDR3: CASGGLEMQYF. The CDR3 nucleotides read TGTGCCAGCGGGGGTCTCGAGATGCAGTACTTC. The rearrangement joins TRBV28 to TRBJ2-7; D is perhaps TRBD1 or TRBD2 (5 bases each). The CDR3 length is 11 residues. From germline, CDR1 is MDHEN and CDR2 SYDVKM. Trimming shortened V by 8 bases and J by 9 bases, and 14 bases separated the two germline ends.

A few counts support this clonotype. The CDR3 sequence: CASSVAPNTNEQFF. Written as DNA, the CDR3 is TGTGCCAGCAGCGTAGCCCCGAATACCAATGAGCAGTTCTTC. This chain links TRBV9 with TRBJ2-1; D gene ambiguous. CDR1 is SGDLS, CDR2 YYNGEE, per germline. The CDR3 loop spans 14 amino acids. The V end lost 0 bases, the J end lost 6 bases, and 10 bases lay between the germline ends.

The table lists this clonotype with many counts. The V gene is TRBV7-9, the J gene TRBJ1-1; no clear D gene. The CDR3 extends over 13 amino acids. The germline V gene has CDR1 SEHNR and CDR2 FQNEAQ (reference sequence). Trimming removed 5 bases at V and 4 bases at J, with 11 bases between. The CDR3 spells CASSETRATEAFF. CDR3 in DNA: TGTGCCAGCAGCGAGACACGGGCCACTGAAGCTTTCTTT.

This clonotype appeared many times. J is TRBJ1-2 and V is TRBV12-3 or TRBV12-4, with 7 bases fitting TRBD1. After removal of 6 bases from V and 5 bases from J, the junction contained 15 bases not matched to a gene. The CDR3 spans 16 residues. CDR3 nucleotides: TGTGCCAGCAGCTTTAAGGACTTCGACAGGGATTATGGCTACACCTTC. Protein product: CASSFKDFDRDYGYTF.

This clonotype was detected only a few times. The V and J genes are TRBV18 and TRBJ1-6, with D unresolved. V was shortened by 1 base and J by 8 bases, with 12 bases between the two germline ends. Germline V CDR1 and CDR2: KGHSH, LQKENI. The CDR3 has 15 amino acids. This chain's CDR3 is CASSPRRQRDSPLHF. CDR3 DNA sequence: TGTGCCAGCTCACCACGACGCCAAAGGGATTCACCCCTCCACTTT.

This chain connects TRBV19 to TRBJ2-3, with TRBD1 matching over 8 bases. CDR1 and CDR2 from the germline V gene are LNHDA and SQIVND (reference sequence). This CDR3 has 19 amino acids. V was clipped by 3 bases and J by 3 bases; unmatched bases: 17. CDR3 DNA: TGTGCCAGTAGTATTAGGACGCTAGGACAGGGTTCCCCGACAGATACGCAGTATTTT. It translates to CASSIRTLGQGSPTDTQYF.

This clonotype was found a few times. CDR3 in amino acids: CASSQDRKTGELFF. CDR3 nucleotides: TGCGCCAGCAGCCAAGACCGGAAAACCGGGGAGCTGTTTTTT. This rearrangement joins TRBV4-3 to TRBJ2-2; no clear D gene. Per germline, CDR1 LGHNA and CDR2 YSLEER. V gave up 0 bases and J gave up 5 bases, with 7 bases separating them. There are 14 residues in the CDR3.

There are many counts of this clonotype. V gene TRBV9 combines with J gene TRBJ2-3; TRBD2 agrees at 8 bases. V was clipped by 4 bases and J by 5 bases; unmatched bases: 3. Germline CDR1 SGDLS, CDR2 YYNGEE. CDR3 size: 13 residues. CDR3 bases: TGTGCCAGCAGCCTCCTAGCGGGAGATACGCAGTATTTT. Translated, it gives CASSLLAGDTQYF.